This paragraph reports one T cell receptor beta chain. As yet, its antigen is unknown. The PCR had 60 Vbeta and 13 Jbeta primers. Sequencing was performed with immunoSEQ multiplex PCR; in TCRdb, only in-frame clones are kept and a portion is missing. This table has some 150,000 clones, approximately 79% appearing once. The data were obtained in a study of cytomegalovirus exposure and HLA in healthy donors. Study results and caveats: HLA restriction was apparent for most CMV-associated TCR beta chains in a later analysis.

The V and J ends lost 1 base and 4 bases respectively, with 11 bases between them. Germline V gene lookup returns CDR1 LGHNA and CDR2 YSLEER. The CDR3 runs to 15 residues. The receptor was derived from a man aged 50-59 years in good health and CMV-seropositive. J is TRBJ2-1 and V is TRBV4-3; TRBD1 might be the D (6 bases). What was sequenced was PBMCs. The CDR3 DNA is TGCGCCAGCAGCCAAGGACAGGTAATTTACAATGAGCAGTTCTTC. Its protein product is CASSQGQVIYNEQFF.